This T cell receptor (beta chain) was sequenced during a study of T-cell reconstitution after alpha-beta-depleted transplantation in children. Preparation of the TCRbeta library was carried out with unique molecular identifiers. One entry per CDR3 protein results from TCRdb running MiXCR on the PCR reads. Of roughly 500,000 distinct CDR3 sequences listed, around a third are singletons. Sequences were derived from PBMCs from the stem cell graft donor, sampled from the stem cell graft. This receptor was taken from a human donor who donated a stem cell graft to a child with aplastic anemia.

The CDR3 spells CASSRRASGGYEQYF. The DNA for the CDR3 is TGTGCCAGCAGCCGGAGGGCTAGCGGGGGCTACGAGCAGTACTTC. The chain has TRBV28 and TRBJ2-7, with TRBD2 identical over 10 bases. V lost 6 bases, J lost 3 bases, and 8 bases stayed unmatched. The CDR3 is made up of 15 amino acids. Looked up from germline, CDR1 is MDHEN and CDR2 is SYDVKM.